Presented here are 7 T cell receptor beta chains from one specimen sequenced in a study of T cells expressing NK-cell markers. TCRdb re-called the 5' RACE reads; every CDR3 protein appears as one record, without DNA. The sample's table shows 300,000 to 500,000 distinct CDR3 sequences. Sequenced material: blood T cells: a sorted CD56 or NKG2C T cell subset, CD4+ or CD8+ T cells, or bulk PBMC T cells (not recorded which). All receptors come from a woman aged 50 to 60 in good health.

The chain combines TRBV12-3 or TRBV12-4 with TRBJ2-2; TCRdb lists TRBD1, though no DNA is available to test this call. The CDR3 runs to 15 residues. The CDR3 protein is CASKSTPGQTGELFF.

The rearrangement links TRBV18 to TRBJ2-7. Germline V gives CDR1 KGHSH, CDR2 LQKENI. CDR3 length equals 13 residues. The CDR3 loop is CASSPGFTYEQYF. Using reference TRBV18 and TRBJ2-7 for the parts outside the CDR3, the full variable domain is NAGVMQNPRHLVRRRGQEARLRCSPMKGHSHVYWYRQLPEEGLKFMVYLQKENIIDESGMPKERFSAEFPKEGPSILRIQQVVRGDSAAYFCASSPGFTYEQYFGPGTRLTVT.

The rearrangement links TRBV18 to TRBJ2-1. The germline CDR1 and CDR2 sequences are KGHSH and LQKENI. The CDR3 has 11 residues. The CDR3 loop is CASSQSNEQFF.

The chain employs TRBV20-1 and TRBJ2-1; lacking DNA, the TRBD2 call made by TCRdb goes unchecked. This CDR3 has 18 amino acids. CDR1 and CDR2 (germline): DFQATT, SNEGSKA (reference sequence). The CDR3 spells CSARVGTSGIGSYNEQFF.

The CDR3 sequence is CASSIAPSGVYEQYF. The gene calls are TRBV18 and TRBJ2-7; lacking DNA, the TRBD1 call made by TCRdb goes unchecked. The CDR3 runs to 15 residues. Germline assignment: CDR1 KGHSH and CDR2 LQKENI.

The rearrangement uses TRBV24-1 and TRBJ2-5; TCRdb names TRBD1, which stays unverified in the absence of DNA. The CDR3 is 13 residues long. Germline V gene lookup returns CDR1 KGHDR and CDR2 SFDVKD. The CDR3 loop reads CATSDASGEPQYF.

The chain uses TRBV5-1 and TRBJ2-5; TCRdb returns TRBD2, unconfirmable since there is no DNA. The CDR3 is made up of 17 amino acids. Germline lookup yields CDR1 SGHRS and CDR2 YFSETQ. The CDR3 is CASSSDPVAGVKETQYF.